Listed here are 9 T cell receptor beta chains from one sample, sequenced in a study of blood T cell repertoires in COVID-19. The protocol was immunoSEQ multiplex PCR, while the TCRdb copy is restricted to in-frame clones and leaves out a portion. The sample has 120,000 or so clones, 70% to 90% seen once. Source material: peripheral blood. Receptor source: a man between 65 and 80 years old who had recovered from COVID-19.

The chain has TRBV9 and TRBJ2-3; TRBD1 aligns across 7 bases. Germline V lookup: CDR1 SGDLS, CDR2 YYNGEE. The CDR3 has 14 residues. J lost 0 bases, V lost 2 bases, and 0 bases had no gene match. The chain's CDR3 is CASSVDRSTDTQYF. As DNA, the CDR3 is TGTGCCAGCAGCGTGGACAGGAGCACAGATACGCAGTATTTT.

The V gene is TRBV2, the J gene TRBJ1-2; D possibly corresponds to TRBD1 (6 bases). The CDR3 covers 14 residues. Germline V gene sequence: CDR1 SNHLY, CDR2 FYNNEI. Trimming pared 9 bases from V and 1 base from J, leaving 15 bases between. The CDR3 is CASTGQLINYGYTF. DNA for the CDR3: TGTGCCAGTACCGGACAGCTTATTAACTATGGCTACACCTTC.

This clone was counted once. This chain connects TRBV12-3 or TRBV12-4 to TRBJ2-2; perhaps TRBD1 as D (5 bases). The germline V and J ends were trimmed by 6 bases and 6 bases, with 5 bases remaining between them. This CDR3 comprises 11 residues. The CDR3 is CASRQAGELFF. CDR3 in DNA: TGTGCCAGCAGACAGGCCGGGGAGCTGTTTTTT.

This chain joins TRBV18 and TRBJ1-4; TRBD1 is a possible D gene (5 bases). The CDR3 has 14 amino acids. Trimming pared 1 base from V and 8 bases from J, leaving 11 bases between. The germline gives CDR1 KGHSH, CDR2 LQKENI. The DNA for the CDR3 is TGTGCCAGCTCACCACAGGGCTCAGGGGAAAAACTGTTTTTT. Its protein is CASSPQGSGEKLFF.

This CDR3 is CASSKGGSGNTIYF. CDR3 bases: TGTGCCAGCAGCAAAGGGGGTTCTGGAAACACCATATATTTT. The chain carries TRBV9 and TRBJ1-3; D may be TRBD1 (6 bases). CDR1 and CDR2 from the germline V gene are SGDLS and YYNGEE. Trimming left V 4 bases short and J 1 base short, with 9 bases between. The CDR3 totals 14 residues.

As for this clone: At the DNA level, this CDR3 is encoded by other sequences in the same sample as well. V gene TRBV9 combines with J gene TRBJ1-2, with 7 positions matching TRBD1. Germline V CDR1 and CDR2: SGDLS, YYNGEE. The CDR3 length is 14 residues. V gave up 0 bases and J gave up 2 bases; unmatched junction bases: 1. In DNA, the CDR3 is TGTGCCAGCAGCGTAGGGACAGGCAACTATGGCTACACCTTC. Protein product: CASSVGTGNYGYTF.

V and J are TRBV7-6 and TRBJ2-3; 7 nucleotides line up with TRBD2. Germline CDR1 and CDR2: SGHVS and FNYEAQ. Trimming at V came to 2 bases and at J to 2 bases, leaving 7 bases not matched to a gene. This CDR3 region has 16 residues. CDR3 DNA: TGTGCCAGCAGCTTATACGCTAGCGGAATCACAGATACGCAGTATTTT. Amino acid sequence: CASSLYASGITDTQYF.

The chain is built from TRBV2 and TRBJ2-3, with D possibly matching TRBD1 (5 bases). Germline loops: CDR1 SNHLY, CDR2 FYNNEI. This CDR3 region has 14 residues. V gave up 0 bases and J gave up 4 bases, with 8 bases separating them. CDR3 loop: CASSEAGVPDTQYF. DNA for the CDR3: TGTGCCAGCAGTGAAGCAGGGGTCCCAGATACGCAGTATTTT.

Only a few counts were recorded for this clone. The chain couples TRBV5-1 to TRBJ1-6; D not resolved. CDR3 size: 15 residues. V was cut by 0 bases and J by 5 bases, with 9 bases left in between. Germline assignment: CDR1 SGHRS and CDR2 YFSETQ. As DNA, the CDR3 is TGCGCCAGCAGCTTGGCCTCCAGTGATAATTCACCCCTCCACTTT. Amino acids: CASSLASSDNSPLHF.